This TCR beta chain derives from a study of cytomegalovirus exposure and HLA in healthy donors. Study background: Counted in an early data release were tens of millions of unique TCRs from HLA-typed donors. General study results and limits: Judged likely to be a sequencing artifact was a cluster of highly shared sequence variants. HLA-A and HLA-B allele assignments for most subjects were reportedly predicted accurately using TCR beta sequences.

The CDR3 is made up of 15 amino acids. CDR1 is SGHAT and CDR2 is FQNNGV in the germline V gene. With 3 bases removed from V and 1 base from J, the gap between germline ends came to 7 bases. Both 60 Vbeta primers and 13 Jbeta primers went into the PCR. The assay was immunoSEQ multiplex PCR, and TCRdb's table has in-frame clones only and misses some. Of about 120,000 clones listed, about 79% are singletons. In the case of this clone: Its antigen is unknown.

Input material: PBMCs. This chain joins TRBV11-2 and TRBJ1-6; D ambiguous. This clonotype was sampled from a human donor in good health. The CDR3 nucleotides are TGTGCCAGCAGCTTGGGCAGTTCCTATAATTCACCCCTCCACTTT. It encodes CASSLGSSYNSPLHF.